The source of this T cell receptor beta chain is a study of blood T cell repertoires in COVID-19. Profiled with immunoSEQ multiplex PCR; TCRdb holds only in-frame clones, not every one. The profile shows about 280,000 clones, 85% of them singletons. J lost 7 bases, V lost 4 bases, and 8 bases had no gene match. This CDR3 is built from 16 residues. Germline V CDR1 and CDR2: KGHDR, SFDVKD. Specimen: PBMCs or T cells enriched from blood (not recorded which). This TCR was sampled from a woman aged 45-65 years who had recovered from COVID-19. The rearrangement uses TRBV24-1 and TRBJ2-1, with 11 bases identical to TRBD2. CDR3 loop: CATSDPTSGVFNEQFF. The CDR3 bases are TGTGCCACCAGTGACCCGACTAGCGGGGTATTTAATGAGCAGTTCTTC.